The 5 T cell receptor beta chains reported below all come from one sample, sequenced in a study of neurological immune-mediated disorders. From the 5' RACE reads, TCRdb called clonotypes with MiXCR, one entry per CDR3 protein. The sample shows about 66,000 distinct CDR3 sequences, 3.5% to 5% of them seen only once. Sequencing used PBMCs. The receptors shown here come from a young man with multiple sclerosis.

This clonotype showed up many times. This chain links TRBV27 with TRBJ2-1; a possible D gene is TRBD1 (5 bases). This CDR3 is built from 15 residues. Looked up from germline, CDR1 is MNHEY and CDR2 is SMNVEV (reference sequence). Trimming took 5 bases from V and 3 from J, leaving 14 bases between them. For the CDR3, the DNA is TGTGCCAGCAGTAAAGACAGCTATCTCTACAATGAGCAGTTCTTC. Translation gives CASSKDSYLYNEQFF.

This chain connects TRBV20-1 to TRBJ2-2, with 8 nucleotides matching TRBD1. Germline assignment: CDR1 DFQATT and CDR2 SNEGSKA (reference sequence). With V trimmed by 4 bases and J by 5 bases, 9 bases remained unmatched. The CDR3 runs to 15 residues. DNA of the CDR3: TGCAGTGCTAAGGCAGGGGGCGACTCGACCGGGGAGCTGTTTTTT. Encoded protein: CSAKAGGDSTGELFF.

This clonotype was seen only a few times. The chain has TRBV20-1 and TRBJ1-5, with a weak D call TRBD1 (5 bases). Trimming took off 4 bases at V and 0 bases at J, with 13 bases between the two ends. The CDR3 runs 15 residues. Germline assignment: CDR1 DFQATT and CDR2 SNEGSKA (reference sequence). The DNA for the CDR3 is TGCAGTGCTACTGACGCAGGGTTTAGCAATCAGCCCCAGCATTTT. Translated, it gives CSATDAGFSNQPQHF.

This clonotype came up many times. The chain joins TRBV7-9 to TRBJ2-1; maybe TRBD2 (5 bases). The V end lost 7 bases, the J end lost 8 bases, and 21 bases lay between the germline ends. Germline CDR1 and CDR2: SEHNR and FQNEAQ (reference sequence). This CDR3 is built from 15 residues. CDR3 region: CASNAPETTGDEQFF. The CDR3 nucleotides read TGTGCCAGCAACGCCCCGGAGACTACCGGGGATGAGCAGTTCTTC.

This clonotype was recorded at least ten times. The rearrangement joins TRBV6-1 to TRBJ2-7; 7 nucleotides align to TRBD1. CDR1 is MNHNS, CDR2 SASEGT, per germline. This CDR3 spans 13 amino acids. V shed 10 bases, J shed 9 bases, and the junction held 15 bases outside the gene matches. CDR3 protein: CATTGTDFSGQYV. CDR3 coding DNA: TGTGCCACCACCGGGACAGACTTCAGCGGGCAGTACGTC.